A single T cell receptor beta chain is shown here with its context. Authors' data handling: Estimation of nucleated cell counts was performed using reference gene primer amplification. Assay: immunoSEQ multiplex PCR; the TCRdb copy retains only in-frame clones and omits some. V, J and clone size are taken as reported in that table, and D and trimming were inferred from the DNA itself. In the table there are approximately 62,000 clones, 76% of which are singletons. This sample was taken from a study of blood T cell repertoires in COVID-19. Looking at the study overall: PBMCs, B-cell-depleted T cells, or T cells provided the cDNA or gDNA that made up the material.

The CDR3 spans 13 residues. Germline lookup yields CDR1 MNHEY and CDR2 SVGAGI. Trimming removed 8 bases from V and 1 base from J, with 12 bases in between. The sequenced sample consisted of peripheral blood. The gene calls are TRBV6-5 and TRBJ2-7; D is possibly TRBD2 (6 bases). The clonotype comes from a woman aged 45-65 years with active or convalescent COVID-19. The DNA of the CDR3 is TGTGCCAGCGCCGGGACTGTATCCTACGAGCAGTACTTC. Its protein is CASAGTVSYEQYF.